These T cell receptor beta chains were read from a single sample in a study of T cell responses to AZD1222 COVID-19 vaccine. Produced via immunoSEQ multiplex PCR; TCRdb's table is partial and in-frame only. The profile covers about 150,000 clones, with less than 95% appearing a single time and approximately 5.9% taken by the ten largest. The sequencing here drew on peripheral blood, taken 28 days after the second AZD1222 dose. The receptors shown here come from an adult who received the AZD1222 COVID-19 vaccine. Both conserved end residues are part of each CDR3. A D gene is named only where the DNA matches it firmly. A row's size may be missing; if present it is once, few, many or a size class.

j_gene	abundance	v_gene	d_gene	CDR3nt	CDR3aa
TRBJ2-7	.	TRBV9	.	TGTGCCAGCAGCGTAGGGGGTGGGCAGAGTTACGAGCAGTACTTC	CASSVGGGQSYEQYF
TRBJ1-6	.	TRBV6-5	.	TGTGCCAGCAGTCTACAGGGACCCTATAATTCACCCCTCCACTTT	CASSLQGPYNSPLHF
TRBJ2-2	.	TRBV5-1	TRBD2	TGCGCCAGCAGCTTGGTTGTTGGCGGGGGGGTTAGCGCGAACACCGGGGAGCTGTTTTTT	CASSLVVGGGVSANTGELFF
TRBJ1-5	once	TRBV3-1/TRBV3-2	.	TGTGCCAGCAGCCAAGATAGTCAACAGTTGAGCAAGCCCCAGCATTTT	CASSQDSQQLSKPQHF
TRBJ1-1	.	TRBV6-5	.	TGTGCCAGCAGTTACTCACAGGGTTACACTGAAGCTTTCTTT	CASSYSQGYTEAFF
TRBJ2-1	.	TRBV7-9	TRBD1	TGTGCCAGCAGCTTTGGGGACAGGTTTTTGAGTGAGCAGTTCTTC	CASSFGDRFLSEQFF
TRBJ2-1	.	TRBV19	TRBD2	TGTGCCAGTAGTATGAGGGCTAGCGGGAACGGCTATGAGCAGTTCTTC	CASSMRASGNGYEQFF
TRBJ1-3	.	TRBV19	.	TGTGCCACCCTCATTCCAGGAAACACCATATATTTT	CATLIPGNTIYF
TRBJ1-4	.	TRBV30	.	TGTGCCTGGAGCGGGGGAAGGCTATTTAATGAAAAACTGTTTTTT	CAWSGGRLFNEKLFF
TRBJ2-5	.	TRBV19	TRBD2	TGTGCCAAGACTAGCGGGAGGGAGACCCAGTACTTC	CAKTSGRETQYF
TRBJ2-5	.	TRBV7-7	.	TGTGCCAGCAGCCGGGACGCCCAAGAGACCCAGTACTTC	CASSRDAQETQYF
TRBJ2-7	.	TRBV16	.	TGTGCCAGCAGCCAATTCCGGAACGAGCAGTACTTC	CASSQFRNEQYF
TRBJ2-1	.	TRBV4-1	.	TGCGCCAGCAGCCAAGTCCCGGGGGCGCGCAATGAGCAGTTCTTC	CASSQVPGARNEQFF
TRBJ1-1	.	TRBV7-2	.	TGTGCCAGCAGCTTAGGCGTGTCAATGAACACTGAAGCTTTCTTT	CASSLGVSMNTEAFF
TRBJ2-1	.	TRBV5-1	.	TGCGCCAGCAGCCCGGGCCCTGACTCCTACAATGAGCAGTTCTTC	CASSPGPDSYNEQFF
TRBJ2-5	.	TRBV9	.	TGTGCCAGCAGCCTCCGCGGGGGCACCCAAGAGACCCAGTACTTC	CASSLRGGTQETQYF
TRBJ1-5	.	TRBV2	.	TGTGCCAGCAGTTTTGATGGGCAGCCCCAGCATTTT	CASSFDGQPQHF
TRBJ1-4	.	TRBV4-2	TRBD1	TGTGCCAGCAGCCAAAGAGGCACCGGGACAGGGGAGTCGGTACTGTTTTTT	CASSQRGTGTGESVLFF
TRBJ1-6	.	TRBV27	TRBD1	TGTGCCAGCAACAAAGGGACAGGGGCAAATAATTCACCCCTCCACTTT	CASNKGTGANNSPLHF
TRBJ1-1	.	TRBV18	.	TGTGCCAGCTCACCGGGCATCACTGAGTACACTGAAGCTTTCTTT	CASSPGITEYTEAFF